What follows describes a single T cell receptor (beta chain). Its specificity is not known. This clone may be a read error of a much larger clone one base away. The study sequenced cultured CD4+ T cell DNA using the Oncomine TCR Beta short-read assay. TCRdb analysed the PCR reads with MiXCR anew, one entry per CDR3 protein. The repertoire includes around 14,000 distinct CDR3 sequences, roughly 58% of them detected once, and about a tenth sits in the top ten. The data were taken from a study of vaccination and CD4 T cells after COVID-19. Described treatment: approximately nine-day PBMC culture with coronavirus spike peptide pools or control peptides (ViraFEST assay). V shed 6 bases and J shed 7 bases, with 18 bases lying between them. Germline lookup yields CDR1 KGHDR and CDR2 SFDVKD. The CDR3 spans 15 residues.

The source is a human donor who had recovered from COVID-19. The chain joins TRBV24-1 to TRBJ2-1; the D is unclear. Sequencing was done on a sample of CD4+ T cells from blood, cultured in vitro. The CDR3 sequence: CATSSPRTDRNEQFF. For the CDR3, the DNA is TGTGCCACCAGTTCACCGCGAACGGATAGGAATGAGCAGTTCTTC.